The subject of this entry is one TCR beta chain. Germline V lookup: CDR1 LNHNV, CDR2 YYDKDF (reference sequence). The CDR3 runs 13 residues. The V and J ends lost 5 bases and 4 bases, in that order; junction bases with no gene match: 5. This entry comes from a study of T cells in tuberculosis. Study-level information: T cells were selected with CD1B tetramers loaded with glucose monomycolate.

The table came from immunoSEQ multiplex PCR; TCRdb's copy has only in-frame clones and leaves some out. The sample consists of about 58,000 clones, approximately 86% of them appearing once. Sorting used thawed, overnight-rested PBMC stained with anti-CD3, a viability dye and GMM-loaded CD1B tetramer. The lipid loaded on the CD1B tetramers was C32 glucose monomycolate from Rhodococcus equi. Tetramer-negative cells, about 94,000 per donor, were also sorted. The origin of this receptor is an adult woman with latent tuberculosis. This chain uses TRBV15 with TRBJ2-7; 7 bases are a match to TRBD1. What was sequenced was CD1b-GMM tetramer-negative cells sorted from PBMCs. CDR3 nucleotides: TGTGCCACCAGCGATCGACAGGGATACGAGCAGTACTTC. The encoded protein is CATSDRQGYEQYF.